The 20 T cell receptor beta chains presented below share a single source sample, sequenced in a study of T cell clones after liver transplantation. Data came from immunoSEQ multiplex PCR; TCRdb stores just in-frame clones and leaves some out. The profile shows about 6,200 clones, nearly 80% of them singletons. The sequencing used CD8+ T cells from blood, collected 46 months after liver transplant. All receptors derive from a human patient who received a liver transplant. The graft donor may have contributed some T cells.

V is TRBV27 and J is TRBJ1-5, with 7 bases lining up with TRBD1. Trimming took 5 bases from V and 7 from J; bases not matched to a gene: 17. The CDR3 is made up of 17 amino acids. The germline gives CDR1 MNHEY, CDR2 SMNVEV (reference sequence). DNA of the CDR3: TGTGCCAGCAGTGCACAGGGGCTACTTGGACTCCAACAGCCCCAGCATTTT. Amino acids: CASSAQGLLGLQQPQHF.

The CDR3 nucleotides are TGTGCCACCAGCAGAGGGGGGGGGCGTCCCTACAATGAGCAGTTCTTC. This sequence encodes CATSRGGGRPYNEQFF. The V gene is TRBV15, the J gene TRBJ2-1; possibly TRBD2 for D (7 bases). Germline assignment: CDR1 LNHNV and CDR2 YYDKDF (reference sequence). Trimming took 1 base from V and 2 from J, leaving 12 bases between them. There are 16 residues in the CDR3.

The V call is TRBV6-1, the J call TRBJ2-7; the D gene could be TRBD1 or TRBD2 (6 bases each). The ends were cut back, 6 bases at V and 4 bases at J, with 10 bases in the middle. CDR3 length: 12 amino acids. Per germline, CDR1 MNHNS and CDR2 SASEGT. The CDR3 DNA reads TGTGCCAGCAGGAAGGGGGGTTACGAGCAGTACTTC. Its translation is CASRKGGYEQYF.

The V call is TRBV5-8, the J call TRBJ1-4; D call uncertain. The CDR3 extends over 13 amino acids. Germline values: CDR1 SGHTS, CDR2 YDEGEE. V was cut by 0 bases and J by 8 bases, with 8 bases left in between. CDR3 DNA sequence: TGTGCCAGCAGCTTGGCCCTGGGGGAAAAACTGTTTTTT. This gives the protein CASSLALGEKLFF. The full variable domain, in which reference TRBV5-8 and TRBJ1-4 provide the parts outside the CDR3, is EAGVTQSPTHLIKTRGQQATLRCSPISGHTSVYWYQQALGLGLQFLLWYDEGEERNRGNFPPRFSGRQFPNYSSELNVNALELEDSALYLCASSLALGEKLFFGSGTQLSVL.

The chain has TRBV5-8 and TRBJ1-1; D may be TRBD1 (5 bases). The germline V and J ends were trimmed by 2 bases and 8 bases, with 13 bases remaining between them. There are 13 residues in the CDR3. Germline V CDR1 and CDR2: SGHTS, YDEGEE. CDR3 in amino acids: CASSFSEGPEAFF. The CDR3 DNA is TGTGCCAGCAGCTTTTCTGAGGGGCCCGAAGCTTTCTTT.

V gene TRBV6-1 combines with J gene TRBJ2-7; no clear D gene. This CDR3 is 10 amino acids long. Trimming shortened V by 3 bases and J by 4 bases, and 1 base separated the two germline ends. Germline assignment: CDR1 MNHNS and CDR2 SASEGT. In nucleotides, the CDR3 is TGTGCCAGCAGTGAGTACGAGCAGTACTTC. Translated: CASSEYEQYF.

In this sample, this clone turned up once. The chain has TRBV19 and TRBJ1-1; maybe TRBD1 (6 bases). There are 14 residues in the CDR3. Germline V CDR1 and CDR2: LNHDA, SQIVND (reference sequence). The germline V and J ends were trimmed by 3 bases and 5 bases, with 13 bases remaining between them. The CDR3 region is CASSMVPQGTEAFF. The CDR3 DNA reads as TGTGCCAGTAGTATGGTCCCCCAGGGGACTGAAGCTTTCTTT.

The V call is TRBV7-9, the J call TRBJ2-3, with a possible D match to TRBD1 (5 bases). CDR3 length: 15 amino acids. The V end was cut by 5 bases, the J end by 2 bases, with 14 bases between. Germline V CDR1 and CDR2: SEHNR, FQNEAQ (reference sequence). The chain's CDR3 is CASSARTLNTDTQYF. The CDR3 nucleotides are TGTGCCAGCAGCGCACGGACACTTAACACAGATACGCAGTATTTT.

This chain joins TRBV4-3 and TRBJ1-5; TRBD1 is a possible D gene (6 bases). CDR1 LGHNA and CDR2 YSLEER come from the germline V gene. V was trimmed by 3 bases and J by 1 base, leaving 10 bases between them. The CDR3 length is 15 residues. The CDR3: CASSQGTGSNQPQHF. For the CDR3, the DNA is TGCGCCAGCAGCCAGGGTACAGGGAGCAATCAGCCCCAGCATTTT.

The chain joins TRBV28 to TRBJ2-7; the D gene is possibly TRBD2 (6 bases). V gave up 3 bases and J gave up 5 bases, with 14 bases separating them. This CDR3 spans 14 amino acids. CDR1 and CDR2 (germline): MDHEN, SYDVKM. CDR3 sequence reads: CASSFWRELNEQYF. As DNA, the CDR3 is TGTGCCAGCAGTTTTTGGCGGGAACTGAACGAGCAGTACTTC.

A few counts support this clone. The V call is TRBV5-1, the J call TRBJ1-1; D unresolved. CDR3 length: 12 residues. With 4 bases removed from V and 0 bases from J, the gap between germline ends came to 4 bases. Germline lookup yields CDR1 SGHRS and CDR2 YFSETQ. CDR3 sequence reads: CASSTLNTEAFF. In DNA form, the CDR3 reads TGCGCCAGCAGCACATTGAACACTGAAGCTTTCTTT. Supplemented by reference TRBV5-1 and TRBJ1-1, the full variable domain reads KAGVTQTPRYLIKTRGQQVTLSCSPISGHRSVSWYQQTPGQGLQFLFEYFSETQRNKGNFPGRFSGRQFSNSRSEMNVSTLELGDSALYLCASSTLNTEAFFGQGTRLTVV.

The chain carries TRBV28 and TRBJ1-1; tentative D call: TRBD1 (6 bases). The CDR3 has 13 amino acids. V lost 10 bases and J 1 base, leaving 13 bases between the germline ends. Germline lookup yields CDR1 MDHEN and CDR2 SYDVKM. CDR3 in DNA: TGTGCCATCCGACAGGTCGGGAACACTGAAGCTTTCTTT. Its protein is CAIRQVGNTEAFF.

The chain recombines TRBV19 with TRBJ2-5; no definite D call. Trimming removed 3 bases at V and 2 bases at J, with 7 bases between. CDR3 size: 13 residues. The V gene's germline CDR1 is LNHDA and CDR2 SQIVND (reference sequence). In nucleotides, the CDR3 is TGTGCCAGTAGTATGGCACAGCAAGAGACCCAGTACTTC. It yields the protein CASSMAQQETQYF.

This chain links TRBV28 with TRBJ2-7, with 7 bases fitting TRBD1. The CDR3 spans 14 residues. Germline V gene lookup returns CDR1 MDHEN and CDR2 SYDVKM. J gave up 4 bases and V 5 bases, and 8 bases lay outside the gene matches. This CDR3 is CASSLRGSEYEQYF. The CDR3 DNA reads TGTGCCAGCAGTCTCAGGGGGAGCGAGTACGAGCAGTACTTC.

This chain links TRBV4-3 with TRBJ2-2, with D uncertain. The germline V and J ends were trimmed by 1 base and 1 base, with 7 bases remaining between them. Germline CDR1 LGHNA, CDR2 YSLEER. This CDR3 region has 15 residues. The CDR3 DNA reads as TGCGCCAGCAGCCAAGGGGCAGAGAACACCGGGGAGCTGTTTTTT. Translating gives CASSQGAENTGELFF.

The chain joins TRBV27 to TRBJ2-5; 10 bases fit TRBD1. J lost 5 bases, V lost 5 bases, and 8 bases had no gene match. Germline V CDR1 and CDR2: MNHEY, SMNVEV (reference sequence). This CDR3 has 15 amino acids. This CDR3 is CASSHRDRGMETQYF. DNA for the CDR3: TGTGCCAGCAGTCACCGGGACAGGGGAATGGAGACCCAGTACTTC.

The CDR3 DNA reads as TGTGCCAGCAGTTCAGGGGGGGACAGGCCCTCTGGGGCCAACGTCCTGACTTTC. Encoded protein: CASSSGGDRPSGANVLTF. This chain links TRBV28 with TRBJ2-6, with a tentative D call TRBD1 (8 bases). Germline V gives CDR1 MDHEN, CDR2 SYDVKM. V was shortened by 4 bases and J by 0 bases, with 16 bases between the two germline ends. This CDR3 contains 18 residues.

The V gene is TRBV4-3, the J gene TRBJ2-7; D gene uncertain. V was cut by 5 bases and J by 4 bases, with 15 bases left in between. CDR1 is LGHNA, CDR2 YSLEER, per germline. This CDR3 has 14 residues. The CDR3: CASSFAPGLYEQYF. For the CDR3, the DNA is TGCGCCAGCAGCTTCGCCCCTGGATTGTACGAGCAGTACTTC.

This clone was detected only a few times. This chain joins TRBV10-1 and TRBJ2-7, with D unresolved. CDR1 is WNHNN and CDR2 is SYGVQD in the germline V gene (reference sequence). This CDR3 comprises 15 residues. V was trimmed by 4 bases and J by 2 bases, leaving 15 bases between them. CDR3 sequence: CASSVGSDGAYEQYF. CDR3 DNA sequence: TGCGCCAGCAGTGTAGGGTCGGACGGCGCCTACGAGCAGTACTTC.

J is TRBJ1-5 and V is TRBV6-1; D unclear. The CDR3 covers 15 residues. Trimming pared 5 bases from V and 6 bases from J, leaving 17 bases between. CDR1 and CDR2 (germline): MNHNS, SASEGT. The CDR3: CASSQDPSPTQPQHF. For the CDR3, the DNA is TGTGCCAGCAGTCAGGACCCCTCTCCAACTCAGCCCCAGCATTTT.